Listed below are T cell receptor beta chains from one sample, sequenced in a study of shared clonotypes between healthy human individuals. Method: immunoSEQ multiplex PCR; TCRdb's copy keeps in-frame clones and lacks some. Found here are a few million clones, approximately 96% of them singletons; the top ten hold roughly 0.13%. The specimen was naive CD4+ T cells sorted from blood. The receptors derive from a man aged 18 to 35 in good health. Both conserved end residues are part of each CDR3. A D gene is named only where the DNA matches it firmly. Not every row has a clone size; where given, it reads once, few, many or a size class.

d_call j_call clone_size v_call cdr3_nt cdr3_aa
. TRBJ2-1 once TRBV4-3 TGCGCCAGCAGCCAAGATACAATAGGCGGCGCTTACAATGAGCAGTTCTTC CASSQDTIGGAYNEQFF
TRBD1 TRBJ1-5 . TRBV7-8 TGTGCCAGCAGCGAGCGACAGGGGGATTGGCCCCAGCATTTT CASSERQGDWPQHF
. TRBJ2-5 . TRBV5-6 TGTGCCAGCAGCGCATTCCTAGCGATCCTCCAAGAGACCCAGTACTTC CASSAFLAILQETQYF
. TRBJ2-4 once TRBV4-1 TGCGCCAGCAGCCTAGGACAGCTAGCCAAAAACATTCAGTACTTC CASSLGQLAKNIQYF
. TRBJ2-5 once TRBV29-1 TGCAGCGTTGATTCTGGGGCTAGCAGGTATAGGTACTTC CSVDSGASRYRYF
TRBD2 TRBJ2-7 . TRBV10-2 TGCGCCAGCAGTGATACGGGGGGGCCCCCCTACGAGCAGTACTTC CASSDTGGPPYEQYF
. TRBJ1-5 . TRBV6-1 TGTGCCAGCAGGGGAAGAGGGGATCAGCCCCAGCATTTT CASRGRGDQPQHF
TRBD1 TRBJ2-7 . TRBV2 TGTGCCAGCAGCGGACAGGGGCCGGGGGAGCAGTACTTC CASSGQGPGEQYF
. TRBJ1-1 once TRBV5-1 TGCGCCAGCAGCTTGGATAGGGCCGCTGAAGCTTTCTTT CASSLDRAAEAFF
TRBD1 TRBJ2-1 . TRBV28 TGTGCCAGCAGCCTGGACAGGGGTTCCTACAATGAGCAGTTCTTC CASSLDRGSYNEQFF
. TRBJ1-2 . TRBV14 TGTGCCAGCAGCCCTCGGGGGGCTTATGATGGCTACACCTTC CASSPRGAYDGYTF
TRBD2 TRBJ2-5 once TRBV5-4 TGTGCCAGCTCCAAGCGGGGGCCTCAAGAGACCCAGTACTTC CASSKRGPQETQYF
TRBD1 TRBJ2-7 . TRBV5-4 TGTGCCAGCAGCGAACCGGGACAGGGGGGCTACGAGCAGTACTTC CASSEPGQGGYEQYF
. TRBJ2-5 once TRBV29-1 TGCAGCGTCCTAGAGACGACCCAGTACTTC CSVLETTQYF
. TRBJ1-2 once TRBV4-1 TGCGCCAGCAGCCAAGATCGACATCTAGGCTACACCTTC CASSQDRHLGYTF
TRBD1 TRBJ1-5 once TRBV2 TGTGCCAGCCATGGACAGGGCGGGGGAAATCAGCCCCAGCATTTT CASHGQGGGNQPQHF
TRBD2 TRBJ2-2 . TRBV19 TGTGCCAGTAGTCTAGCGGGAGACACCGGGGAGCTGTTTTTT CASSLAGDTGELFF
TRBD1 TRBJ1-3 . TRBV5-1 TGCGCCAGCAGCCCAGGACAGGGGGCCTCTGGAAACACCATATATTTT CASSPGQGASGNTIYF
TRBD1 TRBJ1-5 . TRBV19 TGTGCCAGTAGTCCCGCGACAGGGGTTAGCAATCAGCCCCAGCATTTT CASSPATGVSNQPQHF
TRBD2 TRBJ2-3 . TRBV2 TGTGCCAGCAGTGAATTCTGGACTAGCGGGATGTATTTT CASSEFWTSGMYF
. TRBJ2-1 . TRBV6-5 TGTGCCAGCAGTTACCTGGGGGGACTGACTTACAATGAGCAGTTCTTC CASSYLGGLTYNEQFF
. TRBJ2-7 once TRBV30 TGTGCCTGGATAAAGTCGGTTAGTTACGAGCAGTACTTC CAWIKSVSYEQYF
TRBD1 TRBJ2-2 . TRBV6-6 TGTGCCAGCGGGGACAGGGTAGTCGGGGAGCTGTTTTTT CASGDRVVGELFF
TRBD2 TRBJ2-7 . TRBV6-6 TGTGCCAGCAGCCCTGGGACTAGCGGGAGCTACGAGCAGTACTTC CASSPGTSGSYEQYF
. TRBJ2-1 . TRBV6-1 TGTGCCAGCAGGACTACAGGTCGTCAATTCAATGAGCAGTTCTTC CASRTTGRQFNEQFF
. TRBJ2-5 . TRBV6-4 TGTGCCAGCAGTGACCAACGGTTGGAGACCCAGTACTTC CASSDQRLETQYF
TRBD2 TRBJ2-7 . TRBV5-4 TGTGCCAGCAGCCCGGGACTAGCGGGACCTGGCGAGCAGTACTTC CASSPGLAGPGEQYF
. TRBJ1-6 . TRBV6-6 TGTGCCAGCAGTCCCATCGGGTTCGGTTCACCCCTCCACTTT CASSPIGFGSPLHF
. TRBJ2-7 . TRBV2 TGTGCCAGCAGTCCTGGGGTTCTCCGGGCCCTATACGAGCAGTACTTC CASSPGVLRALYEQYF
TRBD1 TRBJ2-7 . TRBV5-6 TGTGCCAGCACCAACCAACAGGGGGCGGGTGAGCAGTACTTC CASTNQQGAGEQYF
TRBD2 TRBJ2-5 . TRBV7-2 TGTGCCAGCAGCTTAGCGCTAGGACTAGCGCAAGAGACCCAGTACTTC CASSLALGLAQETQYF
. TRBJ2-5 . TRBV18 TGTGCCAGCTCGGAGGGAGAGACCCAGTACTTC CASSEGETQYF
. TRBJ1-2 once TRBV6-6 TGTGCCAGCATCGGCAGGGTAGACTATGGCTACACCTTC CASIGRVDYGYTF
. TRBJ2-5 . TRBV5-1 TGCGCCAGCAGCTTCCGGACTTCCCGGGGGCAAGAGACCCAGTACTTC CASSFRTSRGQETQYF
TRBD1 TRBJ1-5 . TRBV29-1 TGCAGCGTTACCGGGACAGGGATCAATCAGCCCCAGCATTTT CSVTGTGINQPQHF
. TRBJ1-4 . TRBV5-1 TGCGCCAGCAGGGCCGGGACAAATAATGAAAAACTGTTTTTT CASRAGTNNEKLFF
TRBD1 TRBJ2-3 . TRBV6-1 TGTGCCAGCAGTGGGGCAGGGGGAAGGACAGATACGCAGTATTTT CASSGAGGRTDTQYF
. TRBJ1-3 few TRBV20-1 TGCAGTGCTAGAGCTGGAAACACCATATATTTT CSARAGNTIYF
. TRBJ1-3 . TRBV30 TGTGCCTGGGGGGACCGAGACTCTGGAAACACCATATATTTT CAWGDRDSGNTIYF
. TRBJ1-1 . TRBV23-1 TGCGCCAGCCCACCCTCGGGGGGGACTGAAGCTTTCTTT CASPPSGGTEAFF
. TRBJ2-7 once TRBV7-9 TGTGCCAGCAGCTTTGAGGGCAGGGCCTACGAGCAGTACTTC CASSFEGRAYEQYF
TRBD1 TRBJ1-1 . TRBV28 TGTGCCAGCAGTCAACTCGGACAGGGGAAGGAGAACACTGAAGCTTTCTTT CASSQLGQGKENTEAFF
. TRBJ1-2 . TRBV2 TGTGCCAGCAGGGGACGGTCCTCTAACTATGGCTACACCTTC CASRGRSSNYGYTF
TRBD1 TRBJ1-5 once TRBV2 TGTGCCAGCAGCCCCGGACAGGGGAGTCAGCCCCAGCATTTT CASSPGQGSQPQHF
. TRBJ1-2 . TRBV5-6 TGTGCCAGCAGCTTGGTTTCTACAGGGCCCTATGGCTACACCTTC CASSLVSTGPYGYTF